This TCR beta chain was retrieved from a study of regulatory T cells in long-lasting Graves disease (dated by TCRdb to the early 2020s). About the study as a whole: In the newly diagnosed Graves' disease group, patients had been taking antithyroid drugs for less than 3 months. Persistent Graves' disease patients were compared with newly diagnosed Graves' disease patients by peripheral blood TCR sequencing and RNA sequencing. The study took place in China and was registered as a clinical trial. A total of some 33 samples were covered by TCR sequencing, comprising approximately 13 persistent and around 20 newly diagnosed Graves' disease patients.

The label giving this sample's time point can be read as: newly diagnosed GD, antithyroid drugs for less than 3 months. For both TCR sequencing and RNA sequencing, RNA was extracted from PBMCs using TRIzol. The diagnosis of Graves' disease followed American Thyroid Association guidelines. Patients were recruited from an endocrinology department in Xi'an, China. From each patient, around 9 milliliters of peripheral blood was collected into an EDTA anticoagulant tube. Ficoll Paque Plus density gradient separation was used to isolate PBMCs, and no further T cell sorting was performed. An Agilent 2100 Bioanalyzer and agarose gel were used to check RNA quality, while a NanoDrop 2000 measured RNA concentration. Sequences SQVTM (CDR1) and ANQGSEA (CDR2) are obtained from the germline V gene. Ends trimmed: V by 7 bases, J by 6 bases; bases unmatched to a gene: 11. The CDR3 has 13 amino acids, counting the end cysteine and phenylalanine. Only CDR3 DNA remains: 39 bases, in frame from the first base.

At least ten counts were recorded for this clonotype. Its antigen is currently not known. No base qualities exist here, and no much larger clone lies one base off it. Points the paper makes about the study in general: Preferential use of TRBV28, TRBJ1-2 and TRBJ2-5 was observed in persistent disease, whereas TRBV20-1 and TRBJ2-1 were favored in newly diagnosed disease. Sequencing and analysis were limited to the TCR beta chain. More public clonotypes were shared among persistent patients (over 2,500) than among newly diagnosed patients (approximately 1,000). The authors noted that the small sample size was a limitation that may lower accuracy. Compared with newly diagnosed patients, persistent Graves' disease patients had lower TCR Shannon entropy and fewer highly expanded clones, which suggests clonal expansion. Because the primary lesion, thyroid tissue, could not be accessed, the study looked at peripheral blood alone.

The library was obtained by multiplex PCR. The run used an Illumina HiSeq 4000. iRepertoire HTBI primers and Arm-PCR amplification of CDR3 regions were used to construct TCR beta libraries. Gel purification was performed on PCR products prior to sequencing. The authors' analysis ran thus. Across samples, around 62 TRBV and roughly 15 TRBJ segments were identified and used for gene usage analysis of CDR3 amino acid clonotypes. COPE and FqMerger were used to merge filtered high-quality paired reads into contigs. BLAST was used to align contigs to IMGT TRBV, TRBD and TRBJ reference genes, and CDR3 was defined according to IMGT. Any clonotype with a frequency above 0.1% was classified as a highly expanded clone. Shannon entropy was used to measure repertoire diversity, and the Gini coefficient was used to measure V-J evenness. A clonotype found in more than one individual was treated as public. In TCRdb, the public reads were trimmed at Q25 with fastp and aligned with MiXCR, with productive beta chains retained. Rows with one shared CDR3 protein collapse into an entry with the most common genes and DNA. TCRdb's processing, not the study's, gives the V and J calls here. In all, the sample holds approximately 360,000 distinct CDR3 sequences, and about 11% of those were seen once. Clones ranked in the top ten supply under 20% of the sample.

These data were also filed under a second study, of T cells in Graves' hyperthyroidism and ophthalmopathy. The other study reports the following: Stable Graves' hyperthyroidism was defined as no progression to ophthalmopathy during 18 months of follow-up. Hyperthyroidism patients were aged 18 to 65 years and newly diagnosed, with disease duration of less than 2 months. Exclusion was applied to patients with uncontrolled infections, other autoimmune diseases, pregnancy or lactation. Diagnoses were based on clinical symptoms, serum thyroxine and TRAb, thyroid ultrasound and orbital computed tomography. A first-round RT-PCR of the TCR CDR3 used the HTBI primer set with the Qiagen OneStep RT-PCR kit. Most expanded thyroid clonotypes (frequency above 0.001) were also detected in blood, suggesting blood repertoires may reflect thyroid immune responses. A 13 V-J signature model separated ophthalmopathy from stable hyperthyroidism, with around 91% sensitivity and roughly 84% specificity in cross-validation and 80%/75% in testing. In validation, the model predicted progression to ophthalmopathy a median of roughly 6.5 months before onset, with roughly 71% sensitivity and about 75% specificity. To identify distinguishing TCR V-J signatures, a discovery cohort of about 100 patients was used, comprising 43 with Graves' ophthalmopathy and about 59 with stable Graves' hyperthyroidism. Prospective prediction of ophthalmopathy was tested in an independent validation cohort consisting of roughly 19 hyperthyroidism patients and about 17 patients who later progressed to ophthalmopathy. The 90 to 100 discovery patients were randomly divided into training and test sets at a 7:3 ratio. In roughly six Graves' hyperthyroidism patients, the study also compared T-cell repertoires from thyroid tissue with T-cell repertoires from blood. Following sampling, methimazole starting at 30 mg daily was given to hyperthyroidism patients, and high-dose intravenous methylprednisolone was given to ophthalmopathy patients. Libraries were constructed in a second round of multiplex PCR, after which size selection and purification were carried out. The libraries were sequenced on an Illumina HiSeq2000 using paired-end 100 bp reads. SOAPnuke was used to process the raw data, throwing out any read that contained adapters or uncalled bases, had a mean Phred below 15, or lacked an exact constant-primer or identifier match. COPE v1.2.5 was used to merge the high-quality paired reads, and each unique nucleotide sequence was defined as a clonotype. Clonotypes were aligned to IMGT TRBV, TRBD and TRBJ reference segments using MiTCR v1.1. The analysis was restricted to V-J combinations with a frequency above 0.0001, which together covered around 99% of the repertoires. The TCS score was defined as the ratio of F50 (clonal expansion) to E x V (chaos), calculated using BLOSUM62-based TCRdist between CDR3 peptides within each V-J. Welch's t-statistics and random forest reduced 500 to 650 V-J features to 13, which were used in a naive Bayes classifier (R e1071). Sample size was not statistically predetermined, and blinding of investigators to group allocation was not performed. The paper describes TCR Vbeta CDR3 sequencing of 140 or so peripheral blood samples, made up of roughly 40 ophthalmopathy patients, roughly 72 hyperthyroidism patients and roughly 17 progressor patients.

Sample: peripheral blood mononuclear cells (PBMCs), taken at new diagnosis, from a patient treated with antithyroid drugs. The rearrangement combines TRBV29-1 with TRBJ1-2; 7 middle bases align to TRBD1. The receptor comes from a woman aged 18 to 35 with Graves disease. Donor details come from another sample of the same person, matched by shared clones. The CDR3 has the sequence CSDTQGLRNGYTF. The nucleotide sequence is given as TGCAGCGACACACAGGGGTTGAGAAATGGCTACACCTTC. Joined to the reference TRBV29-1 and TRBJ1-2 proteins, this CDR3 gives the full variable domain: SAVISQKPSRDICQRGTSLTIQCQVDSQVTMMFWYRQQPGQSLTLIATANQGSEATYESGFVIDKFPISRPNLTFSTLTVSNMSPEDSSIYLCSDTQGLRNGYTFGSGTRLTVV.